The 28 T cell receptor beta chains below all came from one sample that was sequenced in a study of identical twins. TCRdb re-analysed the 5' RACE reads in MiXCR, keeping a single row per CDR3 protein. The sample lists under 250,000 distinct CDR3 sequences, 6% to 8.5% occurring once. The data were also submitted as part of a second study, on yellow fever vaccine responses in identical twins.

The material sequenced was CD8+ T cells sorted from blood. Source of these receptors: a young woman in good health.

This clonotype came up a few times. The rearrangement uses TRBV2 and TRBJ1-2; no firm D call. CDR3 size: 13 residues. The germline V gene has CDR1 SNHLY and CDR2 FYNNEI. Trimming pared 4 bases from V and 3 bases from J, leaving 9 bases between. The CDR3 DNA is TGTGCCAGCAGTGGACGGCGGGACTATGGCTACACCTTC. This gives the protein CASSGRRDYGYTF.

This clonotype showed up just a few times. V is TRBV29-1 and J is TRBJ2-5; D is tentatively TRBD1 or TRBD2 (5 bases each). This CDR3 spans 14 amino acids. Germline assignment: CDR1 SQVTM and CDR2 ANQGSEA. V was pared by 0 bases and J by 0 bases, with 8 bases between. CDR3 in DNA: TGCAGCGTTGAAGACTTGGGACACCAAGAGACCCAGTACTTC. Translated, it gives CSVEDLGHQETQYF. The whole variable domain, filled in from reference TRBV29-1 and TRBJ2-5, reads SAVISQKPSRDICQRGTSLTIQCQVDSQVTMMFWYRQQPGQSLTLIATANQGSEATYESGFVIDKFPISRPNLTFSTLTVSNMSPEDSSIYLCSVEDLGHQETQYFGPGTRLLVL.

The chain has TRBV14 and TRBJ1-2; a weak D match, TRBD1 (5 bases). This CDR3 spans 14 amino acids. The V end was cut by 4 bases, the J end by 5 bases, with 14 bases between. In germline, CDR1 is SGHDN, CDR2 FVKESK. CDR3 in amino acids: CASSLRTEGYGYTF. The CDR3 DNA follows: TGTGCCAGCAGCCTCCGGACCGAGGGGTATGGCTACACCTTC. Full variable domain (outside the CDR3, taken from reference TRBV14 and TRBJ1-2): EAGVTQFPSHSVIEKGQTVTLRCDPISGHDNLYWYRRVMGKEIKFLLHFVKESKQDESGMPNNRFLAERTGGTYSTLKVQPAELEDSGVYFCASSLRTEGYGYTFGSGTRLTVV.

This clonotype was observed at least ten times. This chain links TRBV7-9 with TRBJ2-3, with D unresolved. Germline assignment: CDR1 SEHNR and CDR2 FQNEAQ (reference sequence). V gave up 5 bases and J gave up 5 bases, with 20 bases separating them. The CDR3 runs 16 residues. The CDR3 is CASSQTSGQELDTQYF. The DNA for the CDR3 is TGTGCCAGCAGCCAAACCTCCGGGCAGGAATTAGATACGCAGTATTTT.

The table lists this clonotype with many counts. CDR3 DNA: TGTGCCAGCAGTCCACCGGGACAGGGTAACTATGGCTACACCTTC. Translation: CASSPPGQGNYGYTF. The V gene is TRBV12-3 or TRBV12-4, the J gene TRBJ1-2, with TRBD1 matching 9 bases. The CDR3 is 15 residues long. The V segment lost 5 bases and the J segment 1 base; nucleotides outside the gene matches: 5.

The chain uses TRBV11-2 and TRBJ2-1; 14 positions agree with TRBD2. Looked up from germline, CDR1 is SGHAT and CDR2 is FQNNGV. The CDR3 length is 20 residues. The V gene end was trimmed by 0 bases and the J gene end by 0 bases; junction bases not matched to a gene: 7. CDR3 nucleotide sequence: TGTGCCAGCAGCTTAGAGGGACTAGCGGGAGTTCTCAGCTCCTACAATGAGCAGTTCTTC. This gives the protein CASSLEGLAGVLSSYNEQFF.

This clonotype was recorded many times. The chain carries TRBV7-8 and TRBJ2-5; no clear D. The CDR3 runs to 12 residues. V gave up 3 bases and J gave up 5 bases, with 7 bases separating them. CDR1 is SGHVS and CDR2 is FQNEAQ in the germline V gene. The CDR3 loop reads CASSLTRETQYF. CDR3 sequence (DNA): TGTGCCAGCAGCTTGACTCGGGAGACCCAGTACTTC.

This clonotype was seen at least ten times. This chain connects TRBV12-3 or TRBV12-4 to TRBJ1-1, with D possibly being TRBD1 (5 bases). V was cut by 3 bases and J by 6 bases, with 14 bases left in between. The CDR3 spans 14 residues. The chain's CDR3 is CASSFSGPLAEAFF. In DNA, the CDR3 is TGTGCCAGCAGTTTCTCGGGGCCCCTGGCTGAAGCTTTCTTT.

This clonotype was recorded at least ten times. The genes are TRBV5-1 and TRBJ2-1, with D possibly being TRBD2 (6 bases). Germline CDR1 reads SGHRS; CDR2 reads YFSETQ. Trimming shortened V by 2 bases and J by 5 bases, and 17 bases separated the two germline ends. There are 16 residues in the CDR3. The CDR3 region has the DNA TGCGCCAGCAGCTTACTCGGGGAGGCCCTAAACAATGAGCAGTTCTTC. Protein product: CASSLLGEALNNEQFF. The variable domain in full, with the rest retrieved from reference TRBV5-1 and TRBJ2-1, is KAGVTQTPRYLIKTRGQQVTLSCSPISGHRSVSWYQQTPGQGLQFLFEYFSETQRNKGNFPGRFSGRQFSNSRSEMNVSTLELGDSALYLCASSLLGEALNNEQFFGPGTRLTVL.

This clonotype came up a few times. This chain joins TRBV24-1 and TRBJ2-2; D is ambiguous. CDR3 length equals 13 residues. V lost 2 bases and J lost 4, with 4 bases in between. The germline gives CDR1 KGHDR, CDR2 SFDVKD. In DNA, the CDR3 is TGTGCCACCAGTGATTCTGGCACCGGGGAGCTGTTTTTT. Amino acids: CATSDSGTGELFF.

The chain joins TRBV7-7 to TRBJ2-1, with D unresolved. The CDR3 consists of 16 residues. Germline lookup yields CDR1 SSHAT and CDR2 FNYEAQ (reference sequence). Trimming took 2 bases from V and 3 from J, leaving 14 bases between them. CDR3 sequence: CASSLTGTAFYNEQFF. CDR3 in DNA: TGTGCCAGCAGCTTAACCGGAACTGCCTTCTACAATGAGCAGTTCTTC.

This clonotype was counted at least ten times. The genes are TRBV4-1 and TRBJ2-7, with D hard to call. The CDR3 covers 16 residues. CDR1 and CDR2 from the germline V gene are MGHRA and YSYEKL. V lost 1 base and J lost 2, with 15 bases in between. CDR3 amino acids: CASSQVGNTPTYEQYV. Written as DNA, the CDR3 is TGCGCCAGCAGCCAAGTGGGGAACACTCCTACCTACGAGCAGTACGTC.

The table lists this clonotype with a count of one. This rearrangement joins TRBV14 to TRBJ2-7, with D unclear. The germline CDR1 and CDR2 sequences are SGHDN and FVKESK. V was trimmed by 4 bases and J by 2 bases, leaving 9 bases between them. CDR3 length: 13 amino acids. The DNA of the CDR3 is TGTGCCAGCAGCCTAGAAATGGCCTACGAGCAGTACTTC. It is translated as CASSLEMAYEQYF.

In DNA, the CDR3 is TGTGCTAGCCTACGGACAGGGGAACTACCAAAGCTAACCTACGAGCAGTACGTC. It yields the protein CASLRTGELPKLTYEQYV. The gene calls are TRBV12-5 and TRBJ2-7, with 9 bases matching TRBD1. Germline V gene sequence: CDR1 LGHNT, CDR2 FRNRAP. This CDR3 is 18 amino acids long. V lost 9 bases and J lost 2; bases outside the gene matches: 20.

The chain couples TRBV6-1 to TRBJ2-3; 11 positions agree with TRBD2. Germline V gives CDR1 MNHNS, CDR2 SASEGT. The V and J ends lost 6 bases and 6 bases, in that order; junction bases with no gene match: 17. The CDR3 contains 18 residues. The CDR3 loop reads CASSRLIILAGEHDTQYF. In nucleotides, the CDR3 is TGTGCCAGCAGCCGTCTCATCATACTAGCGGGAGAGCATGATACGCAGTATTTT.

This clonotype has ten or more counts. This rearrangement joins TRBV16 to TRBJ1-2; no definite D call. In germline, CDR1 is KGHSY, CDR2 FQNENV. V was cut by 0 bases and J by 5 bases, with 13 bases left in between. The CDR3 loop spans 15 amino acids. CDR3 in amino acids: CASSQSVAAPYGYTF. The CDR3 DNA follows: TGTGCCAGCAGCCAATCGGTGGCAGCACCGTATGGCTACACCTTC.

On this clonotype itself: A much bigger clone sits one base away, suggesting this may be a read error. The chain has TRBV12-3 or TRBV12-4 and TRBJ1-2; D unresolved. The CDR3 is made up of 14 amino acids. CDR3 bases: TGTGCCAGCAGTTTTACCCAGACTGGGTATGACTACACCTTC. Protein sequence: CASSFTQTGYDYTF.

This chain connects TRBV20-1 to TRBJ2-7; 7 bases align to TRBD2. With 3 bases clipped from V and 7 bases from J, the junction kept 12 bases outside the gene matches. Germline assignment: CDR1 DFQATT and CDR2 SNEGSKA (reference sequence). The CDR3 length is 14 residues. CDR3 nucleotides: TGCAGTGCTAGTGGTGGGAGGGCCGTATTGGAGCAGTACTTC. Amino acids: CSASGGRAVLEQYF.

V gene TRBV27 combines with J gene TRBJ2-2; perhaps D is TRBD1 or TRBD2 (5 bases each). From germline, CDR1 is MNHEY and CDR2 SMNVEV (reference sequence). This CDR3 contains 15 residues. Trimming took off 5 bases at V and 0 bases at J, with 10 bases between the two ends. CDR3 protein: CASSLGPTNTGELFF. The CDR3 DNA reads TGTGCCAGCAGTCTGGGACCGACGAACACCGGGGAGCTGTTTTTT.

This clonotype was picked up many times. The V call is TRBV12-3 or TRBV12-4, the J call TRBJ2-6; 11 bases are a match to TRBD2. The CDR3 covers 17 residues. J gave up 0 bases and V 5 bases, and 3 bases lay outside the gene matches. Written as DNA, the CDR3 is TGTGCCAGCAGTCCGGGACTAGCGGTCTCTGGGGCCAACGTCCTGACTTTC. Its translation: CASSPGLAVSGANVLTF.

This clonotype came up a few times. CDR3 nucleotides: TGTGCCAGCAGCCCGCAGGGCGGGGGAATGTGGGATGAGCAGTTCTTC. It is translated as CASSPQGGGMWDEQFF. This chain connects TRBV7-3 to TRBJ2-1; 7 positions agree with TRBD2. The CDR3 loop spans 16 amino acids. Germline V gives CDR1 SGHTA, CDR2 FQGTGA. After removal of 5 bases from V and 8 bases from J, the junction contained 15 bases not matched to a gene.

This clonotype came up many times. This chain joins TRBV5-6 and TRBJ2-7; TRBD1 matches at 7 bases. J was trimmed by 3 bases and V by 4 bases; bases with no gene match: 4. Looked up from germline, CDR1 is SGHDT and CDR2 is YYEEEE. This CDR3 spans 13 amino acids. Here the CDR3 reads CASSDGTDYEQYV. As DNA, the CDR3 is TGTGCCAGCAGCGATGGGACAGACTACGAGCAGTACGTC.

The chain couples TRBV4-2 to TRBJ2-7; D is possibly TRBD1 (6 bases). The CDR3 loop spans 16 amino acids. The germline CDR1 and CDR2 sequences are LGHNA and YNFKEQ. V lost 0 bases, J lost 6 bases, and 18 bases lay in between. CDR3 bases: TGTGCCAGCAGCCAAGAAACCCCTGACAGGCTCCTCGAGCAGTACTTC. Protein product: CASSQETPDRLLEQYF.

This clonotype was seen many times. The rearrangement joins TRBV2 to TRBJ2-1; TRBD2 aligns across 12 bases. The CDR3 runs to 14 residues. J lost 6 bases, V lost 10 bases, and 7 bases had no gene match. CDR1 is SNHLY and CDR2 is FYNNEI in the germline V gene. DNA of the CDR3: TGTGCCACCACCGGACTAGCGGGAACCAATGAGCAGTTCTTC. Protein product: CATTGLAGTNEQFF.

This clonotype was seen repeatedly, ten times or more. The chain recombines TRBV3-1 with TRBJ2-3, with 7 bases aligning to TRBD2. The length of the CDR3 is 15 residues. Trimming took 3 bases from V and 4 from J; bases not matched to a gene: 7. CDR1 and CDR2 (germline): LGHDT, YNNKEL (reference sequence). The CDR3 DNA reads TGTGCCAGCAGCCAGCCCCGGGGGGATTCAGATACGCAGTATTTT. It specifies CASSQPRGDSDTQYF.

The rearrangement uses TRBV12-3 or TRBV12-4 and TRBJ1-4; 9 bases agree with TRBD1. The CDR3 runs 17 residues. V lost 4 bases and J lost 3; bases outside the gene matches: 9. The CDR3 bases are TGTGCCAGCAGTTCCCCCGGGACAGGGCGGTCTAATGAAAAACTGTTTTTT. Its protein product is CASSSPGTGRSNEKLFF.

DNA of the CDR3: TGTGCCAGCAGCTTGGGCGGGAGGGCCGGGGAGCAGTACTTC. It codes for CASSLGGRAGEQYF. The gene calls are TRBV7-9 and TRBJ2-7; TRBD2 agrees at 9 bases. The CDR3 is 14 residues long. CDR1 is SEHNR, CDR2 FQNEAQ, per germline (reference sequence). Trimming took 3 bases from V and 7 from J; bases not matched to a gene: 7. Filled out from reference TRBV7-9 and TRBJ2-7, the complete variable domain reads DTGVSQNPRHKITKRGQNVTFRCDPISEHNRLYWYRQTLGQGPEFLTYFQNEAQLEKSRLLSDRFSAERPKGSFSTLEIQRTEQGDSAMYLCASSLGGRAGEQYFGPGTRLTVT.

The CDR3 loop reads CSVCISVGVTDTQYF. DNA for the CDR3: TGCAGCGTTTGCATCTCAGTCGGGGTCACAGATACGCAGTATTTT. The chain combines TRBV29-1 with TRBJ2-3; TRBD2 is a possible D gene (5 bases). Germline V gene data show CDR1 as SQVTM and CDR2 as ANQGSEA. Trimming took 5 bases from V and 2 from J, leaving 17 bases between them. The CDR3 contains 15 residues.